This is a list of T cell receptor beta chains from one sample in a study of identical twins. TCRdb re-derived calls from the 5' RACE reads in MiXCR, one entry per CDR3 protein. The sample includes 450,000 or so distinct CDR3 sequences, about 18% of them seen just once. Sequenced: naive T cells sorted from blood. The receptors come from a man aged 50 or older in good health. The CDR3 runs from the conserved cysteine through the conserved F or W. A D gene is named only where the DNA matches it firmly. Size tells how often a clone was seen (once, few, many) or the class of an expanded clone, and some rows leave it out.

size: .
V: TRBV7-9
D: .
J: TRBJ2-7
DNA: TGTGCCAGCAGCTTAATCGACAGGTCCCCCCACGAGCAGTACTTC
CDR3: CASSLIDRSPHEQYF

size: few
V: TRBV20-1
D: TRBD2
J: TRBJ2-4
DNA: TGCAGTGCTAGAGATCTCTTAAGTAGCGGGAGGTCGACCAAAAACATTCAGTACTTC
CDR3: CSARDLLSSGRSTKNIQYF

size: .
V: TRBV6-1
D: .
J: TRBJ1-2
DNA: TGTGCCAGCAGCCTGGGGGGGGGCAATGGCTACACCTTC
CDR3: CASSLGGGNGYTF

size: .
V: TRBV7-9
D: .
J: TRBJ2-3
DNA: TGTGCCAGCAGCTCAGGCATATTGGCGGGTTATACGCAGTATTTT
CDR3: CASSSGILAGYTQYF

size: many
V: TRBV29-1
D: .
J: TRBJ1-2
DNA: TGCAGCATAAGACAGGTCCCGGGTGGCTACACCTTC
CDR3: CSIRQVPGGYTF

size: .
V: TRBV7-2
D: TRBD2
J: TRBJ2-3
DNA: TGTGCCAGCAGCGGCCCAGTTAGCGGGGGGGGGAATACGCAGTATTTT
CDR3: CASSGPVSGGGNTQYF

size: few
V: TRBV6-1
D: .
J: TRBJ2-2
DNA: TGTGCCAGTAAGACGGAAAACACCGGGGAGCTGTTTTTT
CDR3: CASKTENTGELFF

size: many
V: TRBV5-1
D: .
J: TRBJ1-2
DNA: TGCGCCAGCAGCTTGGGGGACGGTAACTATGGCTACACCTTC
CDR3: CASSLGDGNYGYTF

size: few
V: TRBV20-1
D: .
J: TRBJ1-6
DNA: TGCAGTGCTAGCTTAACTTCGATGGTTAGTTCACCCCTCCACTTT
CDR3: CSASLTSMVSSPLHF

size: .
V: TRBV20-1
D: TRBD2
J: TRBJ2-7
DNA: TGCAGTGCTAGAGATGGGGAGACTAGCGGGAGCGGAGTATACTTC
CDR3: CSARDGETSGSGVYF

size: .
V: TRBV28
D: TRBD2
J: TRBJ2-1
DNA: TGTGCCAGCAGTTTAAGGCTAGCGGGAGTCTTCAATGAGCAGTTCTTC
CDR3: CASSLRLAGVFNEQFF

size: .
V: TRBV27
D: TRBD2
J: TRBJ2-2
DNA: TGTGCCAGCAGTTTTTGGCGGGGGGTGAACACCGGGGAGCTGTTTTTT
CDR3: CASSFWRGVNTGELFF

size: few
V: TRBV29-1
D: .
J: TRBJ2-3
DNA: TGCAGCGTTGAAGAGGAAAGGGATGGTGTGGTACGAATCCCGGGATATGGCACAGATACGCAGTATTTT
CDR3: CSVEEERDGVVRIPGYGTDTQYF

size: .
V: TRBV10-3
D: .
J: TRBJ2-7
DNA: TGTGCCATCAGTGCCTCCGATTCCCCCGCCAGGGGCGAGCAGTACTTC
CDR3: CAISASDSPARGEQYF

size: few
V: TRBV19
D: .
J: TRBJ2-2
DNA: TGTGCCAGTAGCGCGACACGTCAGGTCACCGGGGAGCTGTTTTTT
CDR3: CASSATRQVTGELFF